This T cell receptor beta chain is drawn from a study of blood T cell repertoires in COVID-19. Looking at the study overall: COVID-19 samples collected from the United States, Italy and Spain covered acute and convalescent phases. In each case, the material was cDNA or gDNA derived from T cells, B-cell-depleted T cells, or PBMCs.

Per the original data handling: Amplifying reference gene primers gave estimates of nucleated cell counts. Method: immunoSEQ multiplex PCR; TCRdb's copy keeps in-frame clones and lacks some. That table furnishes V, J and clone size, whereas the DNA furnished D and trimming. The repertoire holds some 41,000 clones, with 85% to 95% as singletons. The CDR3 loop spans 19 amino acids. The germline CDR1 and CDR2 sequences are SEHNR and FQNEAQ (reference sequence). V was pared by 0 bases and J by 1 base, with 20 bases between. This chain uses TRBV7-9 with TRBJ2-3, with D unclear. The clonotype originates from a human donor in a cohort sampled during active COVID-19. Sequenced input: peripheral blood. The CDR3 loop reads CASSLAESNPQVRTDTQYF. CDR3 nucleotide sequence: TGTGCCAGCAGCTTAGCTGAGAGTAACCCTCAAGTGCGCACAGATACGCAGTATTTT. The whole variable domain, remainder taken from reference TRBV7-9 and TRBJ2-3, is DTGVSQNPRHKITKRGQNVTFRCDPISEHNRLYWYRQTLGQGPEFLTYFQNEAQLEKSRLLSDRFSAERPKGSFSTLEIQRTEQGDSAMYLCASSLAESNPQVRTDTQYFGPGTRLTVL.